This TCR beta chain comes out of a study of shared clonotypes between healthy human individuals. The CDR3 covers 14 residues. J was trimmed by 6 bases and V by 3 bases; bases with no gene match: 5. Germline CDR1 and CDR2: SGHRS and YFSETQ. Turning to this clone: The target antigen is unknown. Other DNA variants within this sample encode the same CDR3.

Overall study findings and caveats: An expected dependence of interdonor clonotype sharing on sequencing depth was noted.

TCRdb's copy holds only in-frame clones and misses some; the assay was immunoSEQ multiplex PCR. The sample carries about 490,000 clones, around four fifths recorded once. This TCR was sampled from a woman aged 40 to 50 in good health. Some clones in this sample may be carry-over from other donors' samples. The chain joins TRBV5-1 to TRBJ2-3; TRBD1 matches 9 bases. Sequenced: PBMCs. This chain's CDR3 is CASSSAGTGDTQYF. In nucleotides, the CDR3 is TGCGCCAGCAGCTCAGCCGGGACAGGGGATACGCAGTATTTT. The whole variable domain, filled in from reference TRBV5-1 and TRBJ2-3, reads KAGVTQTPRYLIKTRGQQVTLSCSPISGHRSVSWYQQTPGQGLQFLFEYFSETQRNKGNFPGRFSGRQFSNSRSEMNVSTLELGDSALYLCASSSAGTGDTQYFGPGTRLTVL.